Listed here are 10 T cell receptor beta chains from one sample, sequenced in a study of human T cells and chemical hapten exposure. Sample time point: pre-sensitization, week 0. The treatment here: therapeutic diphenylcyclopropenone sensitization with weekly scalp DPC. TCRdb reprocessed the RACE reads with MiXCR, giving one entry per CDR3 protein. This sample has tens of thousands of distinct CDR3 sequences, with roughly 12% found just once. The sample in question was whole blood, obtained in connection with sensitization to the hapten diphenylcyclopropenone (DPC). Source of these receptors: a woman in her 30s with alopecia areata. Some clones in this sample may be carry-over from other donors' samples.

This clonotype turned up a few times. The chain uses TRBV7-3 and TRBJ2-3; a possible D gene is TRBD2 (6 bases). Germline assignment: CDR1 SGHTA and CDR2 FQGTGA. The germline V and J ends were trimmed by 5 bases and 7 bases, with 22 bases remaining between them. The CDR3 has 16 amino acids. DNA of the CDR3: TGTGCCAGCAGCCCGACCGGGACGGGGGTCAGGAATACGCAGTATTTT. This sequence encodes CASSPTGTGVRNTQYF.

This clonotype was observed a few times. V gene TRBV2 combines with J gene TRBJ2-3; 7 nucleotides agree with TRBD2. Trimming took 9 bases from V and 2 from J; bases not matched to a gene: 8. The V gene's germline CDR1 is SNHLY and CDR2 FYNNEI. This CDR3 region has 14 residues. The CDR3 nucleotides read TGTGCCAGTTCTCGGCTAGCGGACACAGATACGCAGTATTTT. Translation gives CASSRLADTDTQYF.

This chain joins TRBV6-2 or TRBV6-3 and TRBJ1-4; unclear D gene. V was shortened by 4 bases and J by 2 bases, with 5 bases between the two germline ends. The CDR3 totals 13 residues. The germline V gene encodes CDR1 MNHEY and CDR2 SVGEGT. DNA for the CDR3: TGTGCCAGCAGTTCACGGACTAATGAAAAACTGTTTTTT. This codes for CASSSRTNEKLFF.

The V gene is TRBV10-2, the J gene TRBJ2-1; tentative D call: TRBD2 (6 bases). The CDR3 contains 11 residues. Trimming stripped 3 bases from V and 15 bases from J, with 12 bases between. CDR1 WSHSY and CDR2 SAAADI come from the germline V gene. As DNA, the CDR3 is TGCGCCAGCAGTGAACCGGGAGCGGTGTTCTTC. Protein sequence: CASSEPGAVFF.

The table lists this clonotype with many counts. This CDR3 is CASSPDRDYGYTF. CDR3 DNA sequence: TGTGCCAGCAGTCCCGACAGGGACTATGGCTACACCTTC. This sequence joins TRBV7-2 and TRBJ1-2; 7 nucleotides align to TRBD1. Losses at the gene ends were 6 bases for V and 3 bases for J; bases not matched to a gene: 4. This CDR3 has 13 amino acids. Looked up from germline, CDR1 is SGHTA and CDR2 is FQGNSA.

This clonotype was recorded a few times. V is TRBV2 and J is TRBJ1-5, with TRBD1 matching 9 bases. The CDR3 loop spans 16 amino acids. Germline V gene sequence: CDR1 SNHLY, CDR2 FYNNEI. The ends lost 6 bases at V and 0 bases at J; junction bases unmatched: 6. CDR3: CASRLTGGISNQPQHF. CDR3 coding DNA: TGTGCCAGCAGACTCACAGGGGGCATTAGCAATCAGCCCCAGCATTTT.

The rearrangement links TRBV4-2 to TRBJ2-4; D unresolved. Germline V gene data show CDR1 as LGHNA and CDR2 as YNFKEQ. The CDR3 spans 15 residues. Trimming removed 2 bases at V and 7 bases at J, with 15 bases between. In DNA, the CDR3 is TGTGCCAGCAGCCAATCCTTTCCGGCTGAGAACATTCAGTACTTC. Protein: CASSQSFPAENIQYF.

In this sample, this clonotype turned up a few times. V and J are TRBV19 and TRBJ1-5; tentatively, D is TRBD1 (6 bases). The CDR3 is 15 residues long. V shed 6 bases and J shed 5 bases, with 17 bases lying between them. CDR1 and CDR2 from the germline V gene are LNHDA and SQIVND (reference sequence). CDR3 sequence: CASSEWKTGDQPQHF. Written as DNA, the CDR3 is TGTGCCAGTAGCGAATGGAAGACAGGTGATCAGCCCCAGCATTTT.

This clonotype has at least ten counts. CDR3 sequence reads: CSARRRIRTRASETQYF. CDR3 in DNA: TGCAGTGCTAGGCGCCGAATTCGGACTAGGGCCTCGGAGACCCAGTACTTC. The chain combines TRBV20-1 with TRBJ2-5; the match to TRBD2 covers 7 bases. CDR1 and CDR2 from the germline V gene are DFQATT and SNEGSKA (reference sequence). This CDR3 contains 17 residues. J gave up 5 bases and V 3 bases, and 18 bases lay outside the gene matches.

This clonotype was counted only a few times. The chain carries TRBV7-3 and TRBJ2-2; D possibly uses TRBD1 or TRBD2 (5 bases each). The V gene's germline CDR1 is SGHTA and CDR2 FQGTGA. CDR3 length: 14 residues. With 4 bases removed from V and 6 bases from J, the gap between germline ends came to 12 bases. This chain's CDR3 is CASSSAGTSGELFF. For the CDR3, the DNA is TGTGCCAGCAGCTCTGCCGGGACGTCCGGGGAGCTGTTTTTT.